This T cell receptor beta chain was sequenced during a study of CD8+ T cells in alopecia areata. Study as a whole: Tofacitinib was taken orally by treated patients, and the dose was 5 to 10 mg twice daily.

General study points: Possibly because of HLA-related factors, TCR sharing was less clear across patients than in mice.

About this clone: Its antigen is not known.

Trimming removed 4 bases from V and 1 base from J, with 18 bases in between. Germline CDR1 is ENHRY and CDR2 is SYGVKD. The CDR3 is 17 residues long. Reverse transcribed after extraction, RNA yielded cDNA as the sequencing template. Some clones are missing from TCRdb's copy, which holds only in-frame ones; the method was immunoSEQ multiplex PCR. The sample has about 160,000 clones; more than 40% are singletons. Alopecia areata patients provided lesional scalp punch biopsies and peripheral blood, both collected for the study. This clonotype was obtained from a human donor with alopecia areata. The chain is built from TRBV10-3 and TRBJ2-3, with D possibly being TRBD1 (6 bases). Input material: CD4+ T cells sorted from blood. CDR3 sequence reads: CAISGASQGSRTDTQYF. The CDR3 nucleotides are TGTGCCATCAGTGGAGCATCGCAGGGGAGTCGCACAGATACGCAGTATTTT.